This T cell receptor (beta chain) originates from a study of shared clonotypes between healthy human individuals. It was CD45RO-negative cells, positively selected for CCR7, that made up naive CD8 cells, with terminally differentiated effector memory CD45RA+ cells excluded. The healthy adult donors were HIV-negative and reported no recent acute infections or vaccinations. Per the authors' pipeline: Because ImmunoSEQ provided only junction sequences with no quality scores, the filtering differed. Libraries were prepared by immunoSEQ multiplex PCR; TCRdb keeps only in-frame clonotypes and omits some of them. V and J calls and clone size follow that table, whereas D and trimming were derived from the DNA. The sample has around 2,000,000 clones, about 95% seen once. Germline assignment: CDR1 SEHNR and CDR2 FQNEAQ (reference sequence). The CDR3 sequence is 13 residues long. The germline V and J ends were trimmed by 5 bases and 2 bases, with 10 bases remaining between them.

The study's findings and limits: Naive subsets tended to show greater estimated richness than memory subsets.

Of note for this clone: Its antigen is undetermined.

The sequence came from a man younger than 35 in good health. The gene calls are TRBV7-9 and TRBJ2-7; D unresolved. Material for sequencing was naive CD8+ T cells sorted from blood. The chain's CDR3 is CASSQAAAYEQYF. In DNA form, the CDR3 reads TGTGCCAGCAGCCAGGCAGCCGCCTACGAGCAGTACTTC.